The sample holds one count of the clone carrying this T cell receptor beta chain. Its antigen is unidentified. The repertoire was sequenced with immunoSEQ multiplex PCR; TCRdb's copy has only in-frame clones and lacks some. The sample holds 130,000 to 150,000 clones, approximately 90% seen once. Germline V gives CDR1 SGHTA, CDR2 FQGTGA. CDR3 size: 14 residues. Trimming removed 5 bases from V and 5 bases from J, with 16 bases in between. These data come from a study of T cell responses to AZD1222 COVID-19 vaccine. For the study at large: Both about-4-week and about-12-week second-dose recipients were combined.

Study outcomes and limitations: Baseline seropositives among AZD1222 recipients totaled only 5 to 7.

The sequenced sample was peripheral blood, obtained on day 0 of AZD1222 vaccination. The sequence derives from an adult in good health. This chain connects TRBV7-3 to TRBJ2-7; TRBD2 is a possible D gene (6 bases). The DNA of the CDR3 is TGTGCCAGCAGCCCCCCGGGGAGGAGTCACGAGCAGTACTTC. The encoded protein is CASSPPGRSHEQYF.